Below, 16 T cell receptor beta chains from the same sample are listed, as sequenced in a study of blood T cell repertoires in COVID-19. The method was immunoSEQ multiplex PCR; TCRdb's version includes in-frame clones alone and lacks a portion of them. The sample carries around 30,000 clones, 60% to 80% recorded once. Sequenced sample: peripheral blood. The receptors stem from a woman between 70 and 85 years old with active or convalescent COVID-19.

This clone is medium-sized within its sample. This chain joins TRBV2 and TRBJ2-1; no clear D gene. Germline V lookup: CDR1 SNHLY, CDR2 FYNNEI. V lost 3 bases and J lost 10, with 10 bases in between. The CDR3 spans 12 residues. The DNA of the CDR3 is TGTGCCAGCAGTGACATGGGCCACGAGCAGTTCTTC. Translated: CASSDMGHEQFF.

The table lists this clone with a count of one. V is TRBV27 and J is TRBJ2-5, with 11 bases identical to TRBD2. The CDR3 sequence is 17 residues long. The ends lost 5 bases at V and 0 bases at J; junction bases unmatched: 8. Per germline, CDR1 MNHEY and CDR2 SMNVEV (reference sequence). The CDR3: CASSLFTSGSYQETQYF. CDR3 nucleotides: TGTGCCAGCAGTCTTTTTACTAGCGGGAGCTACCAAGAGACCCAGTACTTC.

The chain employs TRBV19 and TRBJ1-5; TRBD1 agrees at 8 bases. The CDR3 contains 14 residues. CDR1 is LNHDA and CDR2 is SQIVND in the germline V gene (reference sequence). With 1 base clipped from V and 9 bases from J, the junction kept 5 bases outside the gene matches. For the CDR3, the DNA is TGTGCCAGTAGTATAGGGGGACAGGCGCCGCCCCAGCATTTT. Protein product: CASSIGGQAPPQHF.

The chain combines TRBV7-2 with TRBJ1-5; maybe TRBD1 (5 bases). From germline, CDR1 is SGHTA and CDR2 FQGNSA. The CDR3 runs 15 residues. Between the trimmed V and J ends, which lost 1 base and 1 base, there was a span of 8 bases. The CDR3 bases are TGTGCCAGCAGCTTAGATCCAGGGAGCAATCAGCCCCAGCATTTT. It specifies CASSLDPGSNQPQHF.

This sequence joins TRBV6-2 or TRBV6-3 and TRBJ2-1, with TRBD2 as a possible D gene (6 bases). The germline V and J ends were trimmed by 3 bases and 9 bases, with 18 bases remaining between them. The CDR3 runs 15 residues. The V gene's germline CDR1 is MNHEY and CDR2 SVGEGT. DNA for the CDR3: TGTGCCAGCAGTTATTTCCGACTAGAAAAGGGTGAGCAGTTCTTC. Translated: CASSYFRLEKGEQFF.

This clone was detected only once. This chain connects TRBV28 to TRBJ2-1; maybe TRBD1 (5 bases). V gave up 6 bases and J gave up 2 bases, with 14 bases separating them. Germline CDR1 is MDHEN and CDR2 is SYDVKM. The CDR3 is made up of 15 amino acids. The CDR3 region is CASRYNRKAYNEQFF. Here the CDR3 DNA reads TGTGCCAGCAGGTATAACAGGAAAGCCTACAATGAGCAGTTCTTC.

The chain couples TRBV12-5 to TRBJ2-3; 9 nucleotides match TRBD1. This CDR3 has 15 amino acids. With 6 bases clipped from V and 1 base from J, the junction kept 5 bases outside the gene matches. Germline values: CDR1 LGHNT, CDR2 FRNRAP. CDR3 region: CASGPGQGGTDTQYF. The CDR3 region has the DNA TGTGCTAGTGGACCGGGACAGGGAGGCACAGATACGCAGTATTTT.

This chain links TRBV11-3 with TRBJ2-2; 9 nucleotides align to TRBD1. The CDR3 totals 16 residues. Germline lookup yields CDR1 SGHNT and CDR2 YENEEA. V was pared by 5 bases and J by 4 bases, with 8 bases of the junction left unmatched. This CDR3 is CASSPSGTGPTGELFF. Written as DNA, the CDR3 is TGTGCCAGCAGCCCATCCGGGACAGGGCCCACCGGGGAGCTGTTTTTT.

This clone was observed a few times. The chain couples TRBV7-8 to TRBJ1-3; possible D gene TRBD1, 5 bases. The ends were cut back, 3 bases at V and 2 bases at J, with 11 bases in the middle. The CDR3 is 15 amino acids. Germline V CDR1 and CDR2: SGHVS, FQNEAQ. The CDR3 nucleotides read TGTGCCAGCAGCTTCCTGACAGCCACTGGAAACACCATATATTTT. Translating gives CASSFLTATGNTIYF.

The rearrangement links TRBV5-1 to TRBJ1-1; a possible D gene is TRBD1 (6 bases). The V end lost 7 bases, the J end lost 7 bases, and 14 bases lay between the germline ends. In germline, CDR1 is SGHRS, CDR2 YFSETQ. The CDR3 is 12 amino acids. CDR3 in amino acids: CASRYGQYEAFF. DNA for the CDR3: TGCGCCAGCCGATATGGACAGTATGAAGCTTTCTTT.

CDR3 loop: CASSSGGKQFYEQYF. The CDR3 DNA reads TGTGCCAGCAGCTCAGGGGGGAAACAGTTCTACGAGCAGTACTTC. J is TRBJ2-7 and V is TRBV7-2, with D tentatively TRBD1 (7 bases). The CDR3 spans 15 residues. Trimming removed 4 bases at V and 3 bases at J, with 16 bases between. Germline CDR1 and CDR2: SGHTA and FQGNSA.

This clone has a handful of counts. This sequence joins TRBV30 and TRBJ2-1; possibly TRBD1 for D (6 bases). Trimming left V 0 bases short and J 4 bases short, with 13 bases between. Looked up from germline, CDR1 is GTSNPN and CDR2 is SVGIG (reference sequence). The CDR3 sequence is 15 residues long. CDR3 loop: CAWSVGTPPYNEQFF. In DNA form, the CDR3 reads TGTGCCTGGAGTGTCGGGACACCACCATACAATGAGCAGTTCTTC.

V usage is TRBV2 and J usage is TRBJ2-4; 9 bases map to TRBD1. Looked up from germline, CDR1 is SNHLY and CDR2 is FYNNEI. Trimming took 7 bases from V and 1 from J; bases not matched to a gene: 8. The CDR3 length is 16 residues. The CDR3 region is CASTPDRGNAKNIQYF. The CDR3 region has the DNA TGTGCCAGCACCCCAGACAGGGGGAACGCCAAAAACATTCAGTACTTC.

This chain connects TRBV10-3 to TRBJ2-5; 8 bases align to TRBD2. Germline assignment: CDR1 ENHRY and CDR2 SYGVKD. Unmatched junction bases numbered 4, after V lost 7 bases and J lost 6 bases. The CDR3 is 12 residues long. The CDR3 DNA is TGTGCCATCAACGCGGGGGGCCAGACCCAGTACTTC. It yields the protein CAINAGGQTQYF.

The V and J genes are TRBV18 and TRBJ2-7; TRBD2 might be the D (7 bases). The V end was cut by 2 bases, the J end by 5 bases, with 16 bases between. The CDR3 is 15 residues long. CDR1 is KGHSH and CDR2 is LQKENI in the germline V gene. The CDR3 is CASSPGGGTPHEQYF. The DNA of the CDR3 is TGTGCCAGCTCACCAGGCGGGGGCACCCCCCACGAGCAGTACTTC.

The chain uses TRBV27 and TRBJ2-3, with D unresolved. The CDR3 consists of 14 residues. Germline V gene lookup returns CDR1 MNHEY and CDR2 SMNVEV (reference sequence). V was clipped by 2 bases and J by 0 bases, with 6 bases between them. CDR3 DNA: TGTGCCAGCAGTTTACAGTCGAGCACAGATACGCAGTATTTT. Translated: CASSLQSSTDTQYF.